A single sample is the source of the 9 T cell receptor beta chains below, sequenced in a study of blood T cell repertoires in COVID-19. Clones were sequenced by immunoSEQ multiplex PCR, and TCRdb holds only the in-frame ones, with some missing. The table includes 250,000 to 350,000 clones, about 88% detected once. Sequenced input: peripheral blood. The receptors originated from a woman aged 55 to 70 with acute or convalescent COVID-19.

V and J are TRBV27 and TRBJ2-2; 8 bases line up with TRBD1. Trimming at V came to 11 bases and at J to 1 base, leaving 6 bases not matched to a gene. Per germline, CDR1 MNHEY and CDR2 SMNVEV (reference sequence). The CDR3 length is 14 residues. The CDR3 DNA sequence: TGTGCCGGGGGCGGGACAGGGAACACCGGGGAGCTGTTTTTT. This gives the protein CAGGGTGNTGELFF.

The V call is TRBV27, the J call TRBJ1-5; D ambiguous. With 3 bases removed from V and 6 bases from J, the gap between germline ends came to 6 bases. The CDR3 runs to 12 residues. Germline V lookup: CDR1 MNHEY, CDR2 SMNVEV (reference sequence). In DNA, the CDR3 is TGTGCCAGCAGTTTTTCGGGTCAGCCCCAGCATTTT. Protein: CASSFSGQPQHF.

The CDR3 here is CATSEGQGYEQYF. The DNA of the CDR3 is TGTGCCACCAGTGAAGGACAGGGATACGAGCAGTACTTC. V is TRBV24-1 and J is TRBJ2-7; 8 positions agree with TRBD1. In germline, CDR1 is KGHDR, CDR2 SFDVKD. The junction had 2 bases not matched to a gene; V was cut back by 4 bases and J by 4 bases. The CDR3 is made up of 13 amino acids.

In DNA, the CDR3 is TGTGCCAGCAGTTATCCCCCTCCTCAGCCCCAGCATTTT. This codes for CASSYPPPQPQHF. The V call is TRBV28, the J call TRBJ1-5; no firm D call. Looked up from germline, CDR1 is MDHEN and CDR2 is SYDVKM. This CDR3 spans 13 amino acids. V lost 4 bases, J lost 6 bases, and 10 bases lay in between.

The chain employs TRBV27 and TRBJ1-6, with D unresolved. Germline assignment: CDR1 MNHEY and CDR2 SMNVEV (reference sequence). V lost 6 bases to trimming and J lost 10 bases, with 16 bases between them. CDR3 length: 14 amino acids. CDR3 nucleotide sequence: TGTGCCAGCAGACAGACGGCGAGAGAGTCACCCCTCCACTTT. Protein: CASRQTARESPLHF.

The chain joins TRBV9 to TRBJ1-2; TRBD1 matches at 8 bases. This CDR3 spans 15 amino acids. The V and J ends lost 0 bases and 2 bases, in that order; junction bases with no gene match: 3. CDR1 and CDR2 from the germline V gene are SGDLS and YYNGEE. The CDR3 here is CASSVVPGGNYGYTF. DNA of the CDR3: TGTGCCAGCAGCGTAGTACCAGGGGGCAACTATGGCTACACCTTC.

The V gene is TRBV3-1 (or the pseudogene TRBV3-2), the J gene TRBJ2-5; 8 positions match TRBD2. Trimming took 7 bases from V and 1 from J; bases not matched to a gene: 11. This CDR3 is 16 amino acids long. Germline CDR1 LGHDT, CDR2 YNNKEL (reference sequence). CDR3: CASTGMVAGSQETQYF. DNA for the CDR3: TGTGCCAGCACGGGGATGGTAGCGGGGTCCCAAGAGACCCAGTACTTC.

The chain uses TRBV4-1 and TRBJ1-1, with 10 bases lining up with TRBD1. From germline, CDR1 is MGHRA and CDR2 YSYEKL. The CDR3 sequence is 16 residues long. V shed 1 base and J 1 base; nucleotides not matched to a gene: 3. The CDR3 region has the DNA TGCGCCAGCAGCCAAGTAGGGACAGGGGCGAACACTGAAGCTTTCTTT. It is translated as CASSQVGTGANTEAFF.

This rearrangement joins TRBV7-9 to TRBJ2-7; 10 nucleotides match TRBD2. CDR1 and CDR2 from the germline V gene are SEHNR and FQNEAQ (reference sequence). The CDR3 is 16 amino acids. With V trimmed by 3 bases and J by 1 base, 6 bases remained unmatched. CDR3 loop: CASSFGLAGDSYEQYF. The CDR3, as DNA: TGTGCCAGCAGCTTTGGGCTAGCGGGGGATTCCTACGAGCAGTACTTC.